This passage covers 30 T cell receptor beta chains from one sample sequenced in a study of blood T cells in healthy people across ages. Together with a sample-barcoded 5' primer, a J-beta primer mix was included in a second PCR lasting about 7 to 11 cycles. Each CDR3 protein gets one entry after TCRdb re-called the 5' RACE reads with MiXCR. The data hold 700,000 to 850,000 distinct CDR3 sequences, with about 34% observed a single time. Material for sequencing was blood. The receptors here all came from a man aged 18 to 29 in good health.

This clonotype was seen a few times. Mismatch with germline at one junction end may stem from a read error. V is TRBV2 and J is TRBJ1-2; D not certain. This CDR3 has 11 residues. In germline, CDR1 is SNHLY, CDR2 FYNNEI. CDR3 sequence reads: CASSGSYGYTF. CDR3 coding DNA: TGCGCCAGCAGTGGTAGCTATGGCTACACCTTC.

V is TRBV20-1 and J is TRBJ1-5, with D possibly TRBD1 on 5 matching bases. The CDR3 runs to 14 residues. The V end was cut by 5 bases, the J end by 4 bases, with 15 bases between. Germline V gene data show CDR1 as DFQATT and CDR2 as SNEGSKA (reference sequence). CDR3 loop: CSARPRVLNQPQHF. The CDR3 nucleotides are TGCAGTGCTCGGCCCAGGGTCCTTAATCAGCCCCAGCATTTT.

The V call is TRBV4-2, the J call TRBJ2-1; TRBD2 aligns across 11 bases. In germline, CDR1 is LGHNA, CDR2 YNFKEQ. J lost 0 bases, V lost 5 bases, and 6 bases had no gene match. The CDR3 consists of 17 residues. The DNA for the CDR3 is TGTGCCAGCAGCAAAGGGACTAGCGGCCCCTCCTACAATGAGCAGTTCTTC. Residues: CASSKGTSGPSYNEQFF.

This sequence joins TRBV20-1 and TRBJ1-5; D is unresolved. The CDR3 is made up of 13 amino acids. V lost 0 bases and J lost 6, with 9 bases in between. Germline V gene lookup returns CDR1 DFQATT and CDR2 SNEGSKA (reference sequence). CDR3 sequence reads: CSARERVVQPQHF. DNA for the CDR3: TGCAGTGCTAGAGAGAGGGTTGTTCAGCCCCAGCATTTT.

Many counts were recorded for this clonotype. The chain carries TRBV20-1 and TRBJ2-5, with D uncertain. This CDR3 is built from 14 residues. The V gene's germline CDR1 is DFQATT and CDR2 SNEGSKA (reference sequence). The ends were cut back, 6 bases at V and 5 bases at J, with 19 bases in the middle. Here the CDR3 DNA reads TGCAGTGCATCGGACGCCAAAACCCCTGAGACCCAGTACTTC. It is translated as CSASDAKTPETQYF.

This clonotype came up a few times. This rearrangement joins TRBV27 to TRBJ1-2; perhaps TRBD1 as D (5 bases). The ends were cut back, 3 bases at V and 0 bases at J, with 17 bases in the middle. CDR1 is MNHEY, CDR2 SMNVEV, per germline (reference sequence). The CDR3 is 17 amino acids. The chain's CDR3 is CASSLTIRDGANYGYTF. The CDR3 DNA follows: TGTGCCAGCAGTTTGACCATCCGGGACGGGGCTAACTATGGCTACACCTTC.

This clonotype was detected only once. This rearrangement joins TRBV7-2 to TRBJ1-3; TRBD1 agrees at 8 bases. The ends lost 5 bases at V and 0 bases at J; junction bases unmatched: 6. The CDR3 is 16 residues long. Per germline, CDR1 SGHTA and CDR2 FQGNSA. CDR3 DNA sequence: TGTGCCAGCAGCCCGGGACAGGTGACCTCTGGAAACACCATATATTTT. Residues: CASSPGQVTSGNTIYF. Full variable domain (outside the CDR3, taken from reference TRBV7-2 and TRBJ1-3): GAGVSQSPSNKVTEKGKDVELRCDPISGHTALYWYRQSLGQGLEFLIYFQGNSAPDKSGLPSDRFSAERTGGSVSTLTIQRTQQEDSAVYLCASSPGQVTSGNTIYFGEGSWLTVV.

The sample holds many counts of this clonotype. An end of the junction does not agree with germline; a read error may underlie this. The V and J genes are TRBV12-3 or TRBV12-4 and TRBJ1-4; tentatively, D is TRBD1 (5 bases). The CDR3 covers 14 residues. CDR3 loop: CASSLTGANEKLFF. The CDR3 bases are TGCGCCAGCAGCTTGACGGGGGCTAATGAAAAACTGTTTTTT.

The gene calls are TRBV13 and TRBJ1-2; the D is unclear. Trimming took 0 bases from V and 8 from J, leaving 16 bases between them. The germline CDR1 and CDR2 sequences are PRHDT and FYEKMQ (reference sequence). The CDR3 spans 15 residues. CDR3 DNA sequence: TGTGCCAGCAGCTTAGGAGGCCGCAACCCTATGGGCTACACCTTC. Amino acid sequence: CASSLGGRNPMGYTF.

There are a few counts of this clonotype. This chain links TRBV20-1 with TRBJ1-2, with TRBD1 identical over 9 bases. The CDR3 consists of 12 residues. Germline-derived CDR1 and CDR2 are DFQATT and SNEGSKA (reference sequence). V dropped 4 bases and J dropped 6; count of bases not matched to a gene: 3. CDR3 protein: CSAKQGADGYTF. CDR3 nucleotide sequence: TGCAGTGCTAAACAGGGGGCCGATGGCTACACCTTC.

The rearrangement joins TRBV4-1 to TRBJ1-2; TRBD1 is a possible D gene (5 bases). The V gene's germline CDR1 is MGHRA and CDR2 YSYEKL. V lost 0 bases and J lost 4, with 12 bases in between. This CDR3 comprises 15 residues. CDR3 residues: CASSQESTGAYGYTF. The CDR3 DNA follows: TGCGCCAGCAGCCAAGAATCGACCGGGGCCTATGGCTACACCTTC.

The sample holds many counts of this clonotype. The V gene is TRBV7-2, the J gene TRBJ2-5; the D gene is possibly TRBD2 (6 bases). This CDR3 has 13 residues. Germline-derived CDR1 and CDR2 are SGHTA and FQGNSA. V lost 3 bases to trimming and J lost 4 bases, with 9 bases between them. CDR3 nucleotide sequence: TGTGCCAGCAGCTTCCGGGGAGGAGAGACCCAGTACTTC. It is translated as CASSFRGGETQYF.

This clonotype was counted between two and nine times. J is TRBJ2-7 and V is TRBV7-9, with D hard to call. The CDR3 is 13 residues long. The V gene's germline CDR1 is SEHNR and CDR2 FQNEAQ (reference sequence). V shed 3 bases and J shed 0 bases, with 6 bases lying between them. The CDR3 sequence: CASSFPDSYEQYF. The DNA of the CDR3 is TGTGCCAGCAGCTTCCCAGACTCCTACGAGCAGTACTTC.

As regards this clonotype: A junction boundary mismatches the germline segment, possibly from a read error. The chain combines TRBV12-3 or TRBV12-4 with TRBJ1-1; 9 bases agree with TRBD1. The CDR3 is 13 residues long. The CDR3 region has the DNA TGTTCCAGCAGCCGAGGGACAGGGAACGAAGCTTTCTTT. Translated: CSSSRGTGNEAFF.

In its sample, this clonotype was seen once. This may be a read error, as it is one base from a much larger clone. The V and J genes are TRBV10-2 and TRBJ2-7, with TRBD1 as a possible D gene (5 bases). Trimming stripped 6 bases from V and 7 bases from J, with 16 bases between. Germline lookup yields CDR1 WSHSY and CDR2 SAAADI. There are 13 residues in the CDR3. The CDR3 DNA follows: TGCGCCAGCAGCGGTCAGGGATTCAATGAGCAGTACTTC. Its translation is CASSGQGFNEQYF.

This clonotype was recorded a few times. This sequence joins TRBV12-3 or TRBV12-4 and TRBJ1-2; D remains unclear. The V end was cut by 5 bases, the J end by 2 bases, with 12 bases between. The CDR3 covers 14 residues. CDR3 protein: CASSHSSRNYGYTF. CDR3 nucleotides: TGTGCCAGCAGTCATTCATCTAGGAACTATGGCTACACCTTC.

This sequence joins TRBV20-1 and TRBJ1-1; D call uncertain. Trimming took off 4 bases at V and 8 bases at J, with 17 bases between the two ends. This CDR3 has 13 amino acids. Germline CDR1 and CDR2: DFQATT and SNEGSKA (reference sequence). For the CDR3, the DNA is TGCAGTGCTAATAGGGTTAACCTACCCGAAGCTTTCTTT. This sequence encodes CSANRVNLPEAFF.

The chain is built from TRBV12-3 or TRBV12-4 and TRBJ2-3; TRBD1 matches at 7 bases. With 3 bases clipped from V and 5 bases from J, the junction kept 11 bases outside the gene matches. The CDR3 has 16 amino acids. The CDR3 reads CASSLADRVSQDTQYF. CDR3 nucleotide sequence: TGTGCCAGCAGTTTGGCCGACAGGGTGAGTCAAGATACGCAGTATTTT.

This chain links TRBV6-6 with TRBJ1-4, with D hard to call. This CDR3 spans 13 amino acids. Germline V lookup: CDR1 MNHNY, CDR2 SVGAGI (reference sequence). The V end was cut by 0 bases, the J end by 12 bases, with 11 bases between. DNA of the CDR3: TGTGCCAGCAGTTACTCGCGGGTTGGGGAACTGTTTTTT. This codes for CASSYSRVGELFF.

This clonotype was recorded a few times. The CDR3 region is CASSITGLAGVDTQYF. DNA of the CDR3: TGTGCCAGCAGTATAACCGGACTAGCGGGGGTGGATACGCAGTATTTT. The V call is TRBV7-2, the J call TRBJ2-3; 13 bases align to TRBD2. Germline CDR1 is SGHTA and CDR2 is FQGNSA. The junction had 9 bases not matched to a gene; V was cut back by 6 bases and J by 6 bases. The CDR3 spans 16 residues.

J is TRBJ2-5 and V is TRBV9; 14 bases fit TRBD2. The V gene end was trimmed by 3 bases and the J gene end by 3 bases; junction bases not matched to a gene: 4. The CDR3 has 16 amino acids. Germline V gives CDR1 SGDLS, CDR2 YYNGEE. The CDR3 DNA sequence: TGTGCCAGCAGCGCGGGACTAGCGGGGGAGAAAGAGACCCAGTACTTC. Translation gives CASSAGLAGEKETQYF. The whole variable domain, remainder taken from reference TRBV9 and TRBJ2-5, is DSGVTQTPKHLITATGQRVTLRCSPRSGDLSVYWYQQSLDQGLQFLIQYYNGEERAKGNILERFSAQQFPDLHSELNLSSLELGDSALYFCASSAGLAGEKETQYFGPGTRLLVL.

To note about this clonotype: An end of the junction differs from the germline gene, which may be a read error. The V and J genes are TRBV4-3 and TRBJ2-3; TRBD2 is a possible D gene (6 bases). The germline V gene encodes CDR1 LGHNA and CDR2 YSLEER. The CDR3 has 16 residues. The CDR3 is CASSPGPLSGTDTQDF. The DNA for the CDR3 is TGCGCCAGCAGCCCCGGGCCTCTTAGCGGCACAGATACGCAGGATTTT.

The chain employs TRBV12-3 or TRBV12-4 and TRBJ1-1, with D perhaps matching TRBD1 (6 bases). Trimming shortened V by 4 bases and J by 5 bases, and 8 bases separated the two germline ends. The CDR3 spans 12 residues. CDR3 sequence: CASSWTETEAFF. CDR3 coding DNA: TGTGCCAGCAGTTGGACAGAGACTGAAGCTTTCTTT.

On this clonotype itself: Since a much larger clone is just one base distant, this may be a read error. CDR3 DNA sequence: TGTGCCAGCAGCTTAGGGGCGACGGGACTAGCGGTGAAGACCCAGTACTTC. Translated: CASSLGATGLAVKTQYF. The chain recombines TRBV7-2 with TRBJ2-4; 11 bases are shared with TRBD2. The J call may be faulty, since TRBJ2-5 better matches the DNA end. Germline CDR1 and CDR2: SGHTA and FQGNSA. The CDR3 length is 17 residues.

CDR3 amino acids: CATSARPGTGSTDTQYF. The CDR3 coding sequence is TGTGCCACCAGTGCCCGCCCCGGGACAGGCAGCACAGATACGCAGTATTTT. The chain is built from TRBV24-1 and TRBJ2-3, with 8 bases identical to TRBD1. This CDR3 has 17 amino acids. From germline, CDR1 is KGHDR and CDR2 SFDVKD. The trim removed 5 bases at V and 0 bases at J, leaving 9 bases unmatched.

A few counts support this clonotype. V gene TRBV7-2 combines with J gene TRBJ2-1; possibly TRBD2 for D (5 bases). This CDR3 is 14 amino acids long. Trimming removed 2 bases from V and 12 bases from J, with 17 bases in between. Germline V CDR1 and CDR2: SGHTA, FQGNSA. CDR3 DNA sequence: TGTGCCAGCAGCTTACCGGACTCCCTGGAGTGGCAGTTCTTC. This translates into CASSLPDSLEWQFF.

The rearrangement joins TRBV2 to TRBJ1-2; D is unclear. The CDR3 has 13 residues. Between the trimmed V and J ends, which lost 3 bases and 4 bases, there was a span of 9 bases. Germline lookup yields CDR1 SNHLY and CDR2 FYNNEI. CDR3 in amino acids: CASSEGRVYGYTF. Here the CDR3 DNA reads TGTGCCAGCAGTGAGGGGAGAGTCTATGGCTACACCTTC.

This clonotype was picked up many times. Its ends do not fully match the called genes, so a read error is possible. V and J are TRBV5-1 and TRBJ2-3; D unresolved. Germline CDR1 is SGHRS and CDR2 is YFSETQ. The CDR3 covers 13 residues. The CDR3 loop reads CASSSASTDTQYF. The CDR3 DNA reads TGTGCCAGCAGTTCTGCTAGCACAGATACGCAGTATTTT.

In its sample, this clonotype was seen many times. The CDR3 sequence is CASSPGGGRTDTQYF. In DNA form, the CDR3 reads TGTGCCAGCAGTCCCGGGGGGGGCCGCACAGATACGCAGTATTTT. The V gene is TRBV12-3 or TRBV12-4, the J gene TRBJ2-3; 8 bases align to TRBD2. This CDR3 contains 15 residues. J was trimmed by 1 base and V by 5 bases; bases with no gene match: 5.

J is TRBJ2-7 and V is TRBV20-1; D perhaps matches TRBD2 (6 bases). Germline CDR1 DFQATT, CDR2 SNEGSKA (reference sequence). The V end was cut by 5 bases, the J end by 1 base, with 15 bases between. This CDR3 is built from 14 residues. The CDR3 is CSAPIRTKSYEQYF. The CDR3 DNA is TGCAGTGCTCCAATACGGACTAAATCCTACGAGCAGTACTTC.